This is a list of T cell receptor beta chains from one sample in a study of vaccination and CD4 T cells after COVID-19. Antigens for these TCRs are unknown. TCRdb itself ran the PCR reads through MiXCR, one entry per CDR3 protein. The profile shows about 17,000 distinct CDR3 sequences, around a third of them singletons. Sequenced material: cultured CD4+ T cells from blood. The receptors shown here come from a human donor with COVID-19. Each CDR3 is given with its conserved first and last residue. The D gene is left open where the match is weak. Size values are once, few and many counts, or a class for expanded clones, and some rows have none.

clone_size: NA
j_call: TRBJ2-7
v_call: TRBV12-3/TRBV12-4
d_call: TRBD1
cdr3_aa: CASSPLGRAIWTGGVYEQYF
cdr3_nt: TGTGCCAGCAGCCCGCTGGGTCGTGCAATCTGGACAGGGGGTGTTTACGAGCAGTACTTC

clone_size: few
j_call: TRBJ1-1
v_call: TRBV15
d_call: NA
cdr3_aa: CATSRDGRPDTEAFF
cdr3_nt: TGTGCCACCAGCAGAGATGGCAGGCCGGACACTGAAGCTTTCTTT

clone_size: few
j_call: TRBJ1-2
v_call: TRBV6-1
d_call: TRBD1
cdr3_aa: CASRNLEQGQTNYGYTF
cdr3_nt: TGTGCCAGCAGAAATCTCGAACAGGGGCAAACTAACTATGGCTACACCTTC

clone_size: NA
j_call: TRBJ1-4
v_call: TRBV6-1
d_call: TRBD1
cdr3_aa: CASSIGQGSEKLFF
cdr3_nt: TGTGCCAGCAGTATCGGACAGGGTAGTGAAAAACTGTTTTTT

clone_size: NA
j_call: TRBJ1-1
v_call: TRBV7-8
d_call: NA
cdr3_aa: CASSLDFLNTEAFF
cdr3_nt: TGTGCCAGCAGCTTAGATTTTCTGAACACTGAAGCTTTCTTT

clone_size: NA
j_call: TRBJ2-6
v_call: TRBV20-1
d_call: NA
cdr3_aa: CSARDGRPGANVLTF
cdr3_nt: TGCAGTGCTAGGGACGGCCGTCCTGGGGCCAACGTCCTGACTTTC

clone_size: NA
j_call: TRBJ1-5
v_call: TRBV5-1
d_call: NA
cdr3_aa: CASSLGTRSNQPQHF
cdr3_nt: TGCGCCAGCAGCTTGGGGACTCGGAGCAATCAGCCCCAGCATTTT

clone_size: NA
j_call: TRBJ1-2
v_call: TRBV10-3
d_call: NA
cdr3_aa: CAMTQGTSDSHGYTF
cdr3_nt: TGTGCCATGACACAGGGAACAAGTGACAGCCATGGCTACACCTTC

clone_size: few
j_call: TRBJ2-4
v_call: TRBV7-9
d_call: NA
cdr3_aa: CASSLVRWSEGNIQYF
cdr3_nt: TGTGCCAGCAGCTTAGTAAGGTGGTCCGAGGGTAACATTCAGTACTTC

clone_size: NA
j_call: TRBJ1-1
v_call: TRBV19
d_call: NA
cdr3_aa: CASSLWGLAFF
cdr3_nt: TGTGCCAGTAGTCTGTGGGGGCTGGCTTTCTTT

clone_size: few
j_call: TRBJ1-1
v_call: TRBV7-9
d_call: NA
cdr3_aa: CASSLAADETPEAFF
cdr3_nt: TGTGCCAGCAGCTTAGCAGCTGATGAGACCCCTGAAGCTTTCTTT

clone_size: NA
j_call: TRBJ2-1
v_call: TRBV6-5
d_call: TRBD1
cdr3_aa: CASSYSSGQGAGNEQFF
cdr3_nt: TGTGCCAGCAGTTACTCATCTGGACAGGGGGCCGGCAATGAGCAGTTCTTC

clone_size: few
j_call: TRBJ1-6
v_call: TRBV10-3
d_call: NA
cdr3_aa: CAISGQPSSYNSPLHF
cdr3_nt: TGTGCCATCAGCGGACAGCCGAGCTCCTATAATTCACCCCTCCACTTT

clone_size: NA
j_call: TRBJ2-2
v_call: TRBV7-2
d_call: TRBD2
cdr3_aa: CASSSRTSGGTGELFF
cdr3_nt: TGTGCCAGCAGCTCGAGGACGAGCGGGGGTACCGGGGAGCTGTTTTTT

clone_size: few
j_call: TRBJ2-5
v_call: TRBV25-1
d_call: NA
cdr3_aa: CASSEPGLETQYF
cdr3_nt: TGTGCCAGCAGTGAACCGGGGTTAGAGACCCAGTACTTC

clone_size: few
j_call: TRBJ1-4
v_call: TRBV7-6
d_call: NA
cdr3_aa: CASSLGSGNEKLFF
cdr3_nt: TGTGCCAGCAGCTTAGGGTCCGGGAATGAAAAACTGTTTTTT